The 7 T cell receptor beta chains presented below share a single source sample, sequenced in a study of blood T cell repertoires in COVID-19. The table came from immunoSEQ multiplex PCR; TCRdb's copy has only in-frame clones and leaves some out. This sample has around 480,000 clones, with about 91% found just once. The sample was peripheral blood. These receptors came from a woman between 45 and 60 years old with COVID-19, enrolled during active disease.

CDR3 region: CAWGPQVDTQYF. The CDR3 region has the DNA TGTGCCTGGGGACCCCAGGTAGATACGCAGTATTTT. The V gene is TRBV30, the J gene TRBJ2-3; D not resolved. The germline V gene encodes CDR1 GTSNPN and CDR2 SVGIG (reference sequence). The CDR3 is 12 amino acids. Between the trimmed V and J ends, which lost 5 bases and 5 bases, there was a span of 11 bases.

The chain is built from TRBV27 and TRBJ2-5, with 7 nucleotides matching TRBD1. V trimming: 6 bases; J trimming: 5 bases; junction bases outside the gene matches: 15. CDR1 is MNHEY and CDR2 is SMNVEV in the germline V gene (reference sequence). The CDR3 length is 16 residues. CDR3 amino acids: CASRTTGETGKETQYF. The CDR3 region has the DNA TGTGCCAGCAGAACAACAGGGGAAACGGGAAAGGAGACCCAGTACTTC.

This clone was seen only a few times. The CDR3 bases are TGTGCCAGCAGCCCCCAGCGGGGGGGGTACAATGAGCAGTTCTTC. Amino acids: CASSPQRGGYNEQFF. V is TRBV3-1 (or the pseudogene TRBV3-2) and J is TRBJ2-1, with 10 bases lining up with TRBD2. CDR1 and CDR2 from the germline V gene are LGHDT and YNNKEL (reference sequence). The trim removed 4 bases at V and 4 bases at J, leaving 4 bases unmatched. This CDR3 contains 15 residues.

As to this clone: Different DNA sequences within this sample yield the same CDR3. This sequence joins TRBV30 and TRBJ2-5; D is uncertain. The CDR3 is made up of 11 amino acids. CDR1 is GTSNPN, CDR2 SVGIG, per germline (reference sequence). The ends were cut back, 0 bases at V and 5 bases at J, with 4 bases in the middle. The CDR3 reads CAWSVRETQYF. CDR3 in DNA: TGTGCCTGGAGTGTTCGGGAGACCCAGTACTTC.

DNA of the CDR3: TGTGCCAGCAGTGATTCGGCGGGGGGAAATCAGCTGTTTTTT. Its translation is CASSDSAGGNQLFF. The J gene is TRBJ2-2, the V gene TRBV25-1, with 8 bases lining up with TRBD2. With 3 bases clipped from V and 12 bases from J, the junction kept 9 bases outside the gene matches. Germline lookup yields CDR1 MGHDK and CDR2 SYGVNS. The CDR3 length is 14 residues.

The genes are TRBV7-2 and TRBJ2-5, with D possibly TRBD2 on 5 matching bases. The CDR3 length is 13 residues. CDR1 and CDR2 from the germline V gene are SGHTA and FQGNSA. V was trimmed by 1 base and J by 7 bases, leaving 10 bases between them. As DNA, the CDR3 is TGTGCCAGCAGCTTAGTAAGCCGGGGGACCCAGTACTTC. It encodes CASSLVSRGTQYF.

The V gene is TRBV21-1, the J gene TRBJ2-2; whether TRBD1, the table's D call, matches the DNA was not checked. TRBV21-1 is listed as a pseudogene. This CDR3 is 16 amino acids long. Written as DNA, the CDR3 is TGTGCCAGCAGCCTCCGGACAGGGCAGAACACCGGGGAGCTGTTTTTT. Translated, it gives CASSLRTGQNTGELFF.